This TCR beta chain was captured in a study of OX40 agonist ivuxolimab in advanced cancers. Study as a whole: Intravenous ivuxolimab was administered to patients every 2 weeks at 0.01 to 10 mg/kg.

Study-wide points: CD4+ and CD8+ blood T cells expanded clonally by week 6 at 0.1 to 3.0 mg/kg. Researchers report that CD8+ T cells had, on average, more expanded clones than CD4+.

Repertoires were generated with immunoSEQ multiplex PCR, while TCRdb's copy carries only in-frame clones and drops some. The table has some 77,000 clones, 85% seen once. CDR1 is MNHEY and CDR2 is SMNVEV in the germline V gene (reference sequence). This CDR3 has 11 amino acids. V was cut by 7 bases and J by 2 bases, with 4 bases left in between. A word on this clone: Its antigen is unidentified. This may stem from a read error, because a much larger clone lies one nucleotide away.

The V call is TRBV27, the J call TRBJ2-3; D uncertain. Sequenced here: CD4+ or CD8+ T cells sorted from blood, sampled in a trial of the OX40 agonist ivuxolimab. This clonotype was obtained from an adult with an advanced solid tumor such as melanoma, head and neck, liver or kidney cancer. The CDR3 sequence is CASTSTDTQYF. The CDR3 DNA reads TGTGCCAGCACCTCCACAGATACGCAGTATTTT.